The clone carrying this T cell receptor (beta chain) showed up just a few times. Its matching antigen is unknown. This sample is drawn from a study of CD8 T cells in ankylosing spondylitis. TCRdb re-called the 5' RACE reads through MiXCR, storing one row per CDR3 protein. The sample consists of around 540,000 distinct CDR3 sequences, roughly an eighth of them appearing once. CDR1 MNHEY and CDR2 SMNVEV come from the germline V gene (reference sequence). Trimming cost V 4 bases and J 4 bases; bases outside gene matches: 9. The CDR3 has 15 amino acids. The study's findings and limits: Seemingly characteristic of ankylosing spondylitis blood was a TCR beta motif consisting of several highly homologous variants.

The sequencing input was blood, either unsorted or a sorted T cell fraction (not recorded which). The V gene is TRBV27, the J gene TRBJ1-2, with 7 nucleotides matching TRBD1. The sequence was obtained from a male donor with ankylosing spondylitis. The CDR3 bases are TGTGCCAGCAGTTCCCGACAGGGTGGCGGCTATGGCTACACCTTC. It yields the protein CASSSRQGGGYGYTF.